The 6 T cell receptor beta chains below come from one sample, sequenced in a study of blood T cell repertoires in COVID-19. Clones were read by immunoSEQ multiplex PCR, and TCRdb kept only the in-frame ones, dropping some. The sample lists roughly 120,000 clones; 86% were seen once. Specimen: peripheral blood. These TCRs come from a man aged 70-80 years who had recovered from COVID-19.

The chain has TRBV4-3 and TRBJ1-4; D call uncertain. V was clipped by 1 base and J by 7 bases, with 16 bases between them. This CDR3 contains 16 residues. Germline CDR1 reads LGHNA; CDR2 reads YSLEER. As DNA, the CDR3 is TGCGCCAGCAGCCAAGGAAACGGCCACGGAGGTGAAAAACTGTTTTTT. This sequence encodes CASSQGNGHGGEKLFF.

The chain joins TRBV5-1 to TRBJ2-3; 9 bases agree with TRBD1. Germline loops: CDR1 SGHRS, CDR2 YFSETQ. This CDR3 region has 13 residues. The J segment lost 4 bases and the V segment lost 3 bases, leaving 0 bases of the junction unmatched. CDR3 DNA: TGCGCCAGCAGCTGGACAGGGGCAGATACGCAGTATTTT. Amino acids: CASSWTGADTQYF.

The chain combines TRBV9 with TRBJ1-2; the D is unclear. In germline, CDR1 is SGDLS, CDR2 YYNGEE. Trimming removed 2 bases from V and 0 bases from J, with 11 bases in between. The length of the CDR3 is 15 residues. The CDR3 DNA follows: TGTGCCAGCAGCGTCAACATGAGGACTAACTATGGCTACACCTTC. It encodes CASSVNMRTNYGYTF.

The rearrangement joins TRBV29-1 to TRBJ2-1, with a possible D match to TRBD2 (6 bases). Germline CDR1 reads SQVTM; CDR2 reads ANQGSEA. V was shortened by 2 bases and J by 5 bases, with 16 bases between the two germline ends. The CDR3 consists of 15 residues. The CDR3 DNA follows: TGCAGCGTTGAAAAGGAGGGGTCGAGCCACAATGAGCAGTTCTTC. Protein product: CSVEKEGSSHNEQFF.

CDR3 protein: CAWSHRGRETQYF. CDR3 bases: TGTGCCTGGAGTCACAGGGGGCGGGAGACCCAGTACTTC. This chain joins TRBV30 and TRBJ2-5, with 9 bases matching TRBD1. The CDR3 consists of 13 residues. Trimming cost V 2 bases and J 5 bases; bases outside gene matches: 3. Germline V gene sequence: CDR1 GTSNPN, CDR2 SVGIG (reference sequence).

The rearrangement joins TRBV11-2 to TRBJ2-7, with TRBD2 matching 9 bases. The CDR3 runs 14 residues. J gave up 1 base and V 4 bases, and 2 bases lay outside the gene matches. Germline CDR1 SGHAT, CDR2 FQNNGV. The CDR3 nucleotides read TGTGCCAGCAGCTATACTAGCGGGTCCTACGAGCAGTACTTC. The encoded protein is CASSYTSGSYEQYF.